This T cell receptor (beta chain) was documented in a study of T cell responses to AZD1222 COVID-19 vaccine. Whole-study context: The analysis combined second doses at about 4 or about 12 weeks.

This CDR3 has 17 amino acids. CDR1 and CDR2 (germline): MGHRA, YSYEKL. Unmatched junction bases numbered 11, after V lost 1 base and J lost 9 bases. Study-wide points: Only five to seven AZD1222 recipients were seropositive at baseline. An increase in Spike-specific TCR breadth and depth was observed after two AZD1222 doses.

Clones were read by immunoSEQ multiplex PCR, and TCRdb kept only the in-frame ones, dropping some. The sample records about 130,000 clones, over 85% being singletons. Concerning this clone itself: The antigen is undetermined.

This TCR derives from an adult in good health. The sequencing used peripheral blood, collected on day 0 of AZD1222 vaccination. The chain links TRBV4-1 to TRBJ2-1; 11 nucleotides align to TRBD2. Here the CDR3 reads CASSQAETSGRRGEQFF. The DNA of the CDR3 is TGCGCCAGCAGCCAAGCAGAAACTAGCGGGAGAAGGGGTGAGCAGTTCTTC.